This section outlines one T cell receptor beta chain sequence together with its context. Its antigen is unknown. From thawed PBMCs, CD4+ T cells were purified by negative selection. The protocol was immunoSEQ multiplex PCR, while the TCRdb copy is restricted to in-frame clones and leaves out a portion. Here the sample spans tens of thousands of clones, approximately 89% being singletons. The CDR3 runs to 15 residues. V was pared by 0 bases and J by 10 bases, with 16 bases between. The germline V gene has CDR1 SGHRS and CDR2 YFSETQ. The data were taken from a study of untreated major depressive disorder. Study outcomes and limitations: The small study sample limits how generally findings apply. TRBV05-01 (Vbeta 5.1) usage was higher in CD4+ T cells of depressed patients than controls.

This sequence was found in a woman aged 40 to 50 in good health. Specimen: CD4+ T cells from PBMCs. V gene TRBV5-1 combines with J gene TRBJ1-4; D remains ambiguous. The CDR3 DNA reads TGCGCCAGCAGCTTGGTTTTGGCCGGCCCTCGAAAACTGTTTTTT. Amino acid sequence: CASSLVLAGPRKLFF.